This is a list of T cell receptor beta chains from one sample in a study of T cell repertoires in cytomegalovirus infection. TCRdb redid the calling of the reads with MiXCR, one entry per CDR3 protein. The profile shows approximately 200,000 distinct CDR3 sequences, roughly 20% of them singletons. Sample: CD8+ T cells from PBMCs. All receptors derive from a human donor in good health (CMV status not recorded). Some clones in this sample may be carry-over from other donors' samples. Each CDR3 is given with its conserved first and last residue. The D gene is left open where the match is weak. Part of the rows lack a size; the others show once, few, many or a class for expanded clones.

TRBJ2-7,.,TRBV4-1,once,TGCGCCAGCAGTCAACGGGGCTACGAGCAGTACTTC,CASSQRGYEQYF
TRBJ1-6,TRBD1,TRBV5-1,.,TGCGCCAGCAGCCCGGACAGGGATTCACCCCTCCACTTT,CASSPDRDSPLHF
TRBJ2-5,.,TRBV12-3/TRBV12-4,many,TGTGCCAGCAGTTTTGGCCAGTTGGGGACTTTCCAAGAGACCCAGTACTTC,CASSFGQLGTFQETQYF
TRBJ2-3,TRBD2,TRBV7-9,many,TGTGCCAGCCACGCGGGGGGCAGCAAAGATACGCAGTATTTT,CASHAGGSKDTQYF
TRBJ2-7,TRBD1,TRBV5-4,.,TGTGCCAGCAGCTGGACAGGCCTAACCCCCTACGAGCAGTACTTC,CASSWTGLTPYEQYF
TRBJ1-2,.,TRBV29-1,few,TGCAGCGTAATGGACGTTACCCGTGCTAACTATGGCTACACCTTC,CSVMDVTRANYGYTF
TRBJ1-4,TRBD1,TRBV7-2,many,TGTGCCAGCAGCTTAAGGACAGGAATTAATGAAAAACTGTTTTTT,CASSLRTGINEKLFF
TRBJ2-7,TRBD1,TRBV6-6,many,TGTGCCAGCAGTTCCCGGGACAGGGGATGGTACGAGCAGTACTTC,CASSSRDRGWYEQYF
TRBJ1-1,.,TRBV28,few,TGTGCCAGCAGTTTCAGGGTGTCGACCACTGAAGCTTTCTTT,CASSFRVSTTEAFF
TRBJ2-7,TRBD1,TRBV7-9,many,TGTGCCAGCACCCAAGGGACAGGGCCCTACGAGCAGTACTTC,CASTQGTGPYEQYF
TRBJ1-2,.,TRBV19,.,TGTGCCAGTACCCGGACGTACCCTTATAACTATGGCTACACCTTC,CASTRTYPYNYGYTF
TRBJ2-2,.,TRBV27,.,TGTGCCAGCAGTTTAAAGGTTAACACCGGGGAGCTGTTTTTT,CASSLKVNTGELFF
TRBJ2-5,.,TRBV7-2,.,TGTGCCAGCAGCTTAGCGCTAGTGCGGGAGACCCAGTACTTC,CASSLALVRETQYF
TRBJ2-5,TRBD2,TRBV12-3/TRBV12-4,.,TGTGCCAGCAGTTTCTCCGGGACTAGCGAGAAGACCCAGTACTTC,CASSFSGTSEKTQYF
TRBJ2-2,TRBD1,TRBV7-8,many,TGTGCCAGCAGCCCCGACAGGGGTCCCACCGGGGAGCTGTTTTTT,CASSPDRGPTGELFF
TRBJ2-7,TRBD2,TRBV20-1,many,TGCAGTGCTAGGAGGGCATGGACTAGCGGTTCCTACGAGCAGTACTTC,CSARRAWTSGSYEQYF
TRBJ2-7,TRBD1,TRBV7-6,many,TGTGCCAGCAGCTTCGGACAGGGGTCCTACGAGCAGTACTTC,CASSFGQGSYEQYF
TRBJ1-3,.,TRBV12-3/TRBV12-4,.,TGTGCCAGCAGTCCAGGGACGGCTGACTCTGGAAACACCATATATTTT,CASSPGTADSGNTIYF
TRBJ2-7,.,TRBV28,few,TGTGCCAGCGGGATTAGGGGCTACGAGCAGTACTTC,CASGIRGYEQYF
TRBJ2-5,.,TRBV7-6,.,TGTGCCAGCAGCGAACTAAAAGAGACCCAGTACTTC,CASSELKETQYF